The entry below describes one TCR beta chain. This clonotype was observed many times. Its antigen is still unknown. One end of the junction fails to match germline, which may point to a read error. These data come from a study of spatial heterogeneity in lung cancer (dated by TCRdb to 2018 to 2020). Looking at the study overall: Beta-chain transcripts were consistently detected in greater numbers than alpha-chain transcripts, which likely reflected higher beta-chain transcript abundance. At surgery, both alpha and beta chains were TCR-sequenced in some 220 tumor regions, some 64 matched nontumor lung samples and over 50 PBMC samples. Nonsynonymous mutation counts, determined by whole-exome sequencing of tumor tissue, were related to TCR repertoire features. In non-small cell lung cancer, the study made a quantitative comparison of TCR alpha and beta repertoires among multiple tumor regions, matched nontumor lung and blood. In the raw uncorrected reads, each unique combination of TCR and UMI appeared more than ten times on average. Overall results and qualifications from the work: Additional single-cell paired TCR alpha and beta sequencing was considered necessary to confirm, at a functional level, the hypothesis that regional TCRs recognize regional mutations.

The meaning of the sample's time point label: sample taken at primary tumor resection. The donors were approximately 70 patients from the lung TRACERx cohort who had early-stage, untreated non-small cell lung cancer. Whole RNA extracted from tumor and nontumor lung tissue, or from cryopreserved PBMC samples, was used for TCR sequencing without cell sorting. Only patients with enough RNA available from two or more tumor regions were chosen for TCR sequencing. Before being selected, tumor and adjacent nontumor lung specimens were reviewed by a lung pathologist. The method was 5' RACE. Sequencing used a NextSeq 500. The TCR library protocol attached a unique molecular identifier to each TCR cDNA molecule to allow correction of PCR and sequencing errors. Turning to the authors' computational methods: TCR identification, UMI-based error correction and CDR3 extraction were all carried out with Decombinator tools. TCRs above a frequency of 2 per 1,000, corresponding to the top 1% of the tumor frequency distribution, were defined as expanded. Renyi diversity was computed with the R vegan package after each repertoire had been subsampled 100 times to 5,000 TCRs. To build CDR3 similarity networks, amino acid triplet string-kernel similarity was used, and CDR3s were connected when their pairwise similarity was above 0.82. Using fastp trimming at Q25 and MiXCR clonotype assembly, TCRdb reanalyzed the public sequencing data and kept in-frame beta chains. Rows merge per CDR3 protein into single entries with the most common DNA and genes. The V and J calls reflect TCRdb's pipeline rather than the authors' work. The sample data list about 2,800 distinct CDR3 sequences, and 5.5% to 7% of these were observed just once. 16% of the sample is held by the ten biggest clonotypes.

The germline V gene (reference sequence) yields LGHDT for CDR1 and YNNKEL for CDR2. From its cysteine to its phenylalanine, the CDR3 spans 15 amino acids. Just the 45-base CDR3 DNA is kept, in frame starting at base 1. The sequences come from normal lung tissue next to the tumor, collected at surgery. Recombination joined TRBV3-1 with TRBJ2-7; 9 bases in between match TRBD1. The sequence was obtained from a male donor with early-stage non-small cell lung cancer. The DNA reads as follows: TGTGTCAGCAGCCAGTCCGGGACAGGGACCCACGAGCAGTACTTC. Its translation is CVSSQSGTGTHEQYF.